This entry features one TCR beta chain sequence. Cohort placement rested on clinical history that participants reported themselves. This CDR3 is built from 13 residues. V lost 5 bases and J 0 bases, leaving 5 bases between the germline ends. The germline CDR1 and CDR2 sequences are KGHSH and LQKENI. Produced via immunoSEQ multiplex PCR; TCRdb's table is partial and in-frame only. The repertoire holds over 250,000 clones, with 88% as singletons. This specimen belongs to a study of blood T cell repertoires in COVID-19. Sequenced input: PBMCs or T cells enriched from blood (not recorded which). This sequence was found in a woman between 50 and 59 years old who had recovered from COVID-19. The chain recombines TRBV18 with TRBJ1-5; D is unclear. CDR3 sequence: CASSSNSNQPQHF. DNA for the CDR3: TGTGCCAGCTCATCCAATAGCAATCAGCCCCAGCATTTT.